The clone carrying this T cell receptor (beta chain) occurred a few times. CDR3 size: 13 residues. Trimming removed 1 base from V and 4 bases from J, with 8 bases in between. Germline V gene lookup returns CDR1 SGHDT and CDR2 YYEEEE. The authors ran a second PCR of 7 to 11 cycles using a sample-barcoded 5' primer and a J-beta primer mix. In TCRdb, the 5' RACE reads were re-called with MiXCR into one record per CDR3 protein. This sample yields 500,000 to 700,000 distinct CDR3 sequences, of which about 30% are seen a single time; around 14% belongs to the top ten. This sample is part of a study of blood T cells in healthy people across ages. Isolation yielded PBMCs, at least 7 million per sample, in every case.

V and J are TRBV5-6 and TRBJ1-1; D uncertain. The origin of this receptor is a woman over 75 in good health. Input material: blood. DNA of the CDR3: TGTGCCAGCAGCTTGCCTTCCTGCACTGAAGCTTTCTTT. The encoded protein is CASSLPSCTEAFF.